The following is a TCR beta chain sequence with its context. What it recognizes is unknown. The sample comes from a study of cytomegalovirus exposure and HLA in healthy donors. The PCR made use of 60 Vbeta and 13 Jbeta primers. Measured with immunoSEQ multiplex PCR; TCRdb has only the in-frame clones, and not every one. This sample's table has fewer than 150,000 clones. CDR1 SNHLY and CDR2 FYNNEI come from the germline V gene. V gave up 6 bases and J gave up 2 bases, with 14 bases separating them. The CDR3 is 14 amino acids. Study conclusions and caveats: For most TCR sequences rarity was the rule, although some public TCRs occurred in many donors. A later analysis found TCR association rates differed by HLA locus, highest for DRB1 and lowest for HLA-C. Trimming of TCR beta V- and J-genes showed a link, identified in a later analysis, to a missense DCLRE1C variant. Researchers had no immune exposure information except CMV serostatus available.

This TCR was sampled from a woman between 55 and 75 years old in good health and CMV-seronegative. The sample was PBMCs. The rearrangement joins TRBV2 to TRBJ2-7, with a tentative D call TRBD1 (6 bases). CDR3 in DNA: TGTGCCAGCAGAAACAGGGTGGTGGCCTACGAGCAGTACTTC. Its protein product is CASRNRVVAYEQYF.